The entry below describes one T cell receptor beta chain. Libraries were prepared by immunoSEQ multiplex PCR; TCRdb keeps only in-frame clonotypes and omits some of them. The sample lists around 20,000 clones; roughly four fifths were seen once. This entry comes from a study of cytotoxic CD8 clonotypes in ibrutinib-treated CLL. Germline CDR1 reads SGHNT; CDR2 reads YYREEE (reference sequence). The V gene end was trimmed by 4 bases and the J gene end by 0 bases; junction bases not matched to a gene: 6. The CDR3 totals 15 residues. This sequence was found in a human donor with chronic lymphocytic leukemia. The sample consisted of PBMCs, taken before ibrutinib treatment. J is TRBJ1-2 and V is TRBV5-4; TRBD1 aligns across 7 bases. The CDR3, as DNA: TGTGCCAGCAGCCCGCCGGGACAGCCTAACTATGGCTACACCTTC. This gives the protein CASSPPGQPNYGYTF.